A single T cell receptor (beta chain) is shown here with its context. Antigen unknown. The table came from immunoSEQ multiplex PCR; TCRdb's copy has only in-frame clones and leaves some out. The sample lists around 100,000 clones; roughly nine tenths were seen once. The data stem from a study of T cell responses to AZD1222 COVID-19 vaccine. Regarding the study as a whole: AZD1222 recipients seropositive at baseline numbered only five or six. The donor cohort was predominantly white British with a female majority, and clonal diversity may have been underestimated. Along spike, vaccine-associated CD4 TCRs were found throughout, with dominance at 160-218 and 743-854.

Germline CDR1 MNHNS, CDR2 SASEGT. Deletions cut 3 bases from V and 0 bases from J, with 8 bases between. CDR3 length equals 15 residues. This specimen consisted of peripheral blood, obtained on day 0 of AZD1222 vaccination. V usage is TRBV6-1 and J usage is TRBJ1-4, with D possibly matching TRBD1 (5 bases). This clonotype was sampled from an adult in good health. The chain's CDR3 is CASSDTTATNEKLFF. Here the CDR3 DNA reads TGTGCCAGCAGTGATACGACAGCAACTAATGAAAAACTGTTTTTT.